This TCR beta chain emerged from a study of blood T cell repertoires in COVID-19. The table came from immunoSEQ multiplex PCR; TCRdb's copy has only in-frame clones and leaves some out. The sample lists about 370,000 clones; nearly 90% were seen once. The sequence came from a man younger than 30 with active or convalescent COVID-19. The material sequenced was peripheral blood.

CDR3 residues: CASSFRQGAAGELFF. Here the CDR3 DNA reads TGTGCCAGCAGTTTTAGACAGGGGGCGGCCGGGGAGCTGTTTTTT. The chain has TRBV27 and TRBJ2-2; TRBD1 aligns across 10 bases. Trimming took 3 bases from V and 6 from J; bases not matched to a gene: 4. The CDR3 sequence is 15 residues long. Germline V CDR1 and CDR2: MNHEY, SMNVEV (reference sequence).